This T cell receptor beta chain stems from a study of blood T cells in healthy people across ages. Study-level results: Naive CD4+ cells and diversity were both higher in long-lived donors than in aged donors.

This clonotype has a count of ten or more. The antigen is not known. Then a second PCR, running about 6 to 12 cycles, was carried out with a sample-barcoded 5' primer and a J-beta primer mix. Sequencing recovered at least 3 million CDR3-containing paired-end reads from each sample. TCRdb re-derived calls from the 5' RACE reads in MiXCR, one entry per CDR3 protein. The table records fewer than 950,000 distinct CDR3 sequences, roughly 34% of them present only once. The germline V and J ends were trimmed by 3 bases and 1 base, with 16 bases remaining between them. The CDR3 totals 15 residues. Per the germline V gene, CDR1 is DFQATT and CDR2 is SNEGSKA (reference sequence). Total RNA extraction produced at least 5.5 micrograms (per sample) for the study.

The TCR originated in a man aged 18-30 years in good health. Sequenced material: blood. V and J are TRBV20-1 and TRBJ2-7; D is perhaps TRBD2 (5 bases). CDR3 nucleotides: TGCAGTGCTAGCTACGTACCCTCGGGGTCCTACGAGCAGTACTTC. The encoded protein is CSASYVPSGSYEQYF.